This passage covers 31 T cell receptor beta chains from one sample sequenced in a study of radiotherapy plus CTLA-4 blockade in lung cancer. Sequencing was performed with immunoSEQ multiplex PCR; in TCRdb, only in-frame clones are kept and a portion is missing. The table includes around 55,000 clones, approximately 82% detected once. The sequences come from peripheral blood, collected from a patient treated with radiotherapy plus ipilimumab. These receptors all stem from a human donor with non-small cell lung cancer whose response to radiotherapy plus ipilimumab could not be evaluated.

This clone was counted a single time. The same CDR3 is also encoded by other DNA sequences in this sample. J is TRBJ2-7 and V is TRBV7-6, with 7 bases that match TRBD2. V dropped 2 bases and J dropped 5; count of bases not matched to a gene: 9. Germline V lookup: CDR1 SGHVS, CDR2 FNYEAQ. The CDR3 contains 15 residues. CDR3 in amino acids: CASSLRRELGHEQYF. The CDR3 DNA reads as TGTGCCAGCAGCTTAAGGCGGGAGTTAGGGCACGAGCAGTACTTC. Together with reference TRBV7-6 and TRBJ2-7, the CDR3 gives the full variable domain: GAGVSQSPRYKVTKRGQDVALRCDPISGHVSLYWYRQALGQGPEFLTYFNYEAQQDKSGLPNDRFSAERPEGSISTLTIQRTEQRDSAMYRCASSLRRELGHEQYFGPGTRLTVT.

This chain uses TRBV10-3 with TRBJ2-1; no firm D call. There are 14 residues in the CDR3. Trimming shortened V by 0 bases and J by 5 bases, and 8 bases separated the two germline ends. The V gene's germline CDR1 is ENHRY and CDR2 SYGVKD. CDR3 bases: TGTGCCATCAGTGAGTCGACTCGGGACAATGAGCAGTTCTTC. It specifies CAISESTRDNEQFF.

In its sample, this clone was seen once. V usage is TRBV19 and J usage is TRBJ2-3; tentatively, D is TRBD2 (6 bases). This CDR3 comprises 13 residues. Trimming cost V 5 bases and J 5 bases, with 11 bases left between them. Germline V gene data show CDR1 as LNHDA and CDR2 as SQIVND (reference sequence). CDR3 protein: CASSRGNVDTQYF. CDR3 nucleotide sequence: TGTGCCAGTAGTCGGGGGAATGTAGATACGCAGTATTTT.

The chain uses TRBV2 and TRBJ2-2; 8 nucleotides match TRBD2. CDR3 length: 16 residues. V was pared by 0 bases and J by 4 bases, with 4 bases of the junction left unmatched. Germline values: CDR1 SNHLY, CDR2 FYNNEI. CDR3 protein: CASSEAGGRITGELFF. CDR3 DNA sequence: TGTGCCAGCAGTGAAGCTGGCGGGAGGATCACCGGGGAGCTGTTTTTT.

In nucleotides, the CDR3 is TGTGCCAGCAGCCAGGCCCAGGTCTACGAGCAGTACTTC. The encoded protein is CASSQAQVYEQYF. This chain joins TRBV28 and TRBJ2-7; D gene unclear. The germline V and J ends were trimmed by 6 bases and 3 bases, with 12 bases remaining between them. Germline values: CDR1 MDHEN, CDR2 SYDVKM. This CDR3 contains 13 residues.

In this sample, this clone turned up once. The chain recombines TRBV6-6 with TRBJ2-1; 7 nucleotides match TRBD1. CDR1 is MNHNY and CDR2 is SVGAGI in the germline V gene (reference sequence). CDR3 length: 14 amino acids. The trim removed 2 bases at V and 4 bases at J, leaving 2 bases unmatched. The CDR3 bases are TGTGCCAGCAGTTACGGGGACAGTTACAATGAGCAGTTCTTC. Its protein is CASSYGDSYNEQFF.

V gene TRBV7-9 combines with J gene TRBJ2-1; 7 bases map to TRBD1. J gave up 8 bases and V 3 bases, and 13 bases lay outside the gene matches. Germline V gene data show CDR1 as SEHNR and CDR2 as FQNEAQ (reference sequence). This CDR3 region has 16 residues. The CDR3 DNA is TGTGCCAGCAGCTTTACAGGGGCTCCTAATCGGGATGAGCAGTTCTTC. Protein product: CASSFTGAPNRDEQFF.

The chain employs TRBV7-8 and TRBJ2-7; 7 nucleotides line up with TRBD1. The trim removed 2 bases at V and 3 bases at J, leaving 4 bases unmatched. There are 14 residues in the CDR3. Germline-derived CDR1 and CDR2 are SGHVS and FQNEAQ. The CDR3 coding sequence is TGTGCCAGCAGCTTACGGGACAGCTACTACGAGCAGTACTTC. It yields the protein CASSLRDSYYEQYF.

The rearrangement uses TRBV5-5 and TRBJ2-4; tentatively, D is TRBD1 (5 bases). V was pared by 4 bases and J by 6 bases, with 20 bases between. The CDR3 contains 16 residues. Germline lookup yields CDR1 SGHKS and CDR2 YYEKEE (reference sequence). This CDR3 reads CASSVTDIRDLNIQYF. The CDR3 nucleotides are TGTGCCAGCAGCGTGACAGATATTCGCGACTTAAACATTCAGTACTTC.

The rearrangement joins TRBV6-1 to TRBJ1-3; D is possibly TRBD1 (6 bases). Trimming took off 2 bases at V and 2 bases at J, with 10 bases between the two ends. The V gene's germline CDR1 is MNHNS and CDR2 SASEGT. This CDR3 contains 15 residues. In nucleotides, the CDR3 is TGTGCCAGCAGTGAACAGGGGACAACTGGAAACACCATATATTTT. Encoded protein: CASSEQGTTGNTIYF.

This clone was picked up a small number of times. V is TRBV10-3 and J is TRBJ2-1, with 7 nucleotides matching TRBD2. Germline V gene lookup returns CDR1 ENHRY and CDR2 SYGVKD. Trimming took 7 bases from V and 0 from J; bases not matched to a gene: 6. The CDR3 extends over 15 amino acids. For the CDR3, the DNA is TGTGCCATCAACAGAGGCGGGGGCTCCTACAATGAGCAGTTCTTC. Amino acid sequence: CAINRGGGSYNEQFF.

V and J are TRBV18 and TRBJ2-3, with 9 bases matching TRBD1. The germline V gene has CDR1 KGHSH and CDR2 LQKENI. J gave up 5 bases and V 1 base, and 10 bases lay outside the gene matches. This CDR3 comprises 17 residues. CDR3 protein: CASSPLPGQGPKDTQYF. The CDR3 DNA reads as TGTGCCAGCTCACCACTTCCGGGACAGGGACCGAAAGATACGCAGTATTTT.

The gene calls are TRBV5-1 and TRBJ2-7, with TRBD1 identical over 7 bases. Germline CDR1 and CDR2: SGHRS and YFSETQ. Germline trimming cut 0 bases from V and 1 base from J; bases unmatched to any gene: 4. The CDR3 sequence is 15 residues long. CDR3 amino acids: CASSLGDSSSYEQYF. The CDR3 DNA reads TGCGCCAGCAGCTTGGGGGACAGCTCTTCCTACGAGCAGTACTTC.

This sequence joins TRBV7-2 and TRBJ2-3; 10 bases line up with TRBD2. Trimming took 4 bases from V and 2 from J; bases not matched to a gene: 9. The CDR3 is made up of 17 amino acids. Germline assignment: CDR1 SGHTA and CDR2 FQGNSA. CDR3 DNA: TGTGCCAGCAGCTCAGGACTAGCGGTTCTTACCACAGATACGCAGTATTTT. This translates into CASSSGLAVLTTDTQYF.

The chain uses TRBV29-1 and TRBJ2-5; TRBD1 aligns across 10 bases. This CDR3 has 14 amino acids. Germline CDR1 is SQVTM and CDR2 is ANQGSEA. V was pared by 4 bases and J by 5 bases, with 7 bases of the junction left unmatched. The CDR3 protein is CSVVGQGVWETQYF. In DNA form, the CDR3 reads TGCAGCGTTGTCGGACAGGGGGTCTGGGAGACCCAGTACTTC.

The chain is built from TRBV5-1 and TRBJ1-2; TRBD1 aligns across 8 bases. The V gene's germline CDR1 is SGHRS and CDR2 YFSETQ. The CDR3 totals 13 residues. V was clipped by 2 bases and J by 6 bases; unmatched bases: 3. The CDR3 sequence: CASSLEQGDGYTF. As DNA, the CDR3 is TGCGCCAGCAGCTTAGAACAGGGGGATGGCTACACCTTC.

This chain uses TRBV5-1 with TRBJ1-4; 7 nucleotides line up with TRBD1. The CDR3 length is 18 residues. After removal of 0 bases from V and 0 bases from J, the junction contained 8 bases not matched to a gene. Germline V gene data show CDR1 as SGHRS and CDR2 as YFSETQ. Here the CDR3 reads CASSLAKTGHATNEKLFF. In DNA, the CDR3 is TGCGCCAGCAGCTTGGCGAAGACAGGGCATGCAACTAATGAAAAACTGTTTTTT.

The V gene is TRBV1, the J gene TRBJ2-7; TRBD2 is the table's D call, not checked against the DNA. TRBV1 is tagged as a pseudogene. There are 12 residues in the CDR3. CDR3 region: CTSSPGRDEQYF. The CDR3, as DNA: TGCACCAGCAGCCCGGGGAGGGACGAGCAGTACTTC.

The chain is built from TRBV28 and TRBJ2-4; D not resolved. CDR1 and CDR2 from the germline V gene are MDHEN and SYDVKM. V was clipped by 5 bases and J by 4 bases, with 3 bases between them. The length of the CDR3 is 11 residues. CDR3 sequence reads: CASSIKNIQYF. The CDR3 DNA reads as TGTGCCAGCAGTATAAAAAACATTCAGTACTTC.

This clone showed up just a few times. The gene calls are TRBV11-2 and TRBJ1-5, with D unclear. V gave up 1 base and J gave up 6 bases, with 13 bases separating them. Germline V gene lookup returns CDR1 SGHAT and CDR2 FQNNGV. The CDR3 spans 15 residues. The CDR3 protein is CASSLGVGGGQPQHF. The CDR3 DNA follows: TGTGCCAGCAGCTTAGGAGTTGGAGGAGGTCAGCCCCAGCATTTT.

The chain couples TRBV11-3 to TRBJ2-3, with 12 bases matching TRBD2. This CDR3 has 15 amino acids. With 7 bases clipped from V and 5 bases from J, the junction kept 7 bases outside the gene matches. Germline V gene sequence: CDR1 SGHNT, CDR2 YENEEA. The CDR3 spells CASTKTSGSGDTQYF. The CDR3 DNA sequence: TGTGCCAGCACCAAGACTAGCGGGAGTGGAGATACGCAGTATTTT. The variable domain in full, with the rest retrieved from reference TRBV11-3 and TRBJ2-3, is EAGVVQSPRYKIIEKKQPVAFWCNPISGHNTLYWYLQNLGQGPELLIRYENEEAVDDSQLPKDRFSAERLKGVDSTLKIQPAELGDSAVYLCASTKTSGSGDTQYFGPGTRLTVL.

This clone was detected once. J is TRBJ1-2 and V is TRBV4-3, with D unresolved. Trimming stripped 0 bases from V and 8 bases from J, with 10 bases between. CDR1 LGHNA and CDR2 YSLEER come from the germline V gene. This CDR3 contains 13 residues. The CDR3, as DNA: TGCGCCAGCAGCCAAGACAGGTCGGGGGGCTACACCTTC. Translation: CASSQDRSGGYTF.

V gene TRBV30 combines with J gene TRBJ2-7, with 7 bases matching TRBD2. The V gene end was trimmed by 0 bases and the J gene end by 0 bases; junction bases not matched to a gene: 2. CDR1 is GTSNPN and CDR2 is SVGIG in the germline V gene (reference sequence). The CDR3 sequence is 14 residues long. CDR3 amino acids: CAWSVGGTSYEQYF. The CDR3 nucleotides are TGTGCCTGGAGTGTCGGGGGGACCTCCTACGAGCAGTACTTC.

This chain links TRBV2 with TRBJ2-1, with 8 bases that match TRBD1. Trimming took 6 bases from V and 3 from J; bases not matched to a gene: 7. Germline CDR1 reads SNHLY; CDR2 reads FYNNEI. This CDR3 contains 15 residues. In DNA form, the CDR3 reads TGTGCCAGCAGGGAGGACAGGGTTCTCTACAATGAGCAGTTCTTC. It encodes CASREDRVLYNEQFF.

The chain recombines TRBV6-1 with TRBJ2-7, with a possible D match to TRBD1 (7 bases). The CDR3 length is 15 residues. Germline V CDR1 and CDR2: MNHNS, SASEGT. V was pared by 3 bases and J by 0 bases, with 12 bases between. The CDR3 loop reads CASSDRGTDSYEQYF. In nucleotides, the CDR3 is TGTGCCAGCAGTGATCGGGGGACAGACTCCTACGAGCAGTACTTC.

V gene TRBV19 combines with J gene TRBJ2-5; D is perhaps TRBD2 (7 bases). The CDR3 length is 14 residues. V was trimmed by 5 bases and J by 4 bases, leaving 14 bases between them. Germline lookup yields CDR1 LNHDA and CDR2 SQIVND (reference sequence). Here the CDR3 DNA reads TGTGCCAGTAGTGAAGGGGAGGGGGTAGAGACCCAGTACTTC. It translates to CASSEGEGVETQYF.

This clone was picked up one time. This sequence joins TRBV4-3 and TRBJ2-3; TRBD1 is a possible D gene (6 bases). Per germline, CDR1 LGHNA and CDR2 YSLEER. This CDR3 is 16 amino acids long. V lost 4 bases to trimming and J lost 2 bases, with 16 bases between them. The CDR3 here is CASSPTGTKNTDTQYF. CDR3 bases: TGCGCCAGCAGCCCCACCGGGACAAAAAACACAGATACGCAGTATTTT.

The chain couples TRBV18 to TRBJ2-1; 10 nucleotides match TRBD2. This CDR3 contains 15 residues. Trimming took 0 bases from V and 9 from J; bases not matched to a gene: 5. CDR1 and CDR2 from the germline V gene are KGHSH and LQKENI. CDR3 residues: CASSPPSLAGTEQFF. DNA for the CDR3: TGTGCCAGCTCACCACCGTCACTAGCGGGAACTGAGCAGTTCTTC. Complete variable domain (other parts from reference TRBV18 and TRBJ2-1): NAGVMQNPRHLVRRRGQEARLRCSPMKGHSHVYWYRQLPEEGLKFMVYLQKENIIDESGMPKERFSAEFPKEGPSILRIQQVVRGDSAAYFCASSPPSLAGTEQFFGPGTRLTVL.

This chain links TRBV7-6 with TRBJ2-7; D unclear. Germline V gene data show CDR1 as SGHVS and CDR2 as FNYEAQ. With 5 bases removed from V and 6 bases from J, the gap between germline ends came to 14 bases. CDR3 size: 13 residues. CDR3 amino acids: CASSPVSNREQYF. CDR3 nucleotides: TGTGCCAGCAGCCCAGTAAGTAACCGCGAGCAGTACTTC.

The rearrangement links TRBV5-6 to TRBJ2-1, with 10 nucleotides matching TRBD1. Germline V gene sequence: CDR1 SGHDT, CDR2 YYEEEE. The CDR3 spans 17 residues. V lost 1 base and J lost 8; bases outside the gene matches: 12. CDR3 sequence: CASSLRRTGTGVDEQFF. The CDR3 nucleotides read TGTGCCAGCAGCTTGAGGCGCACGGGGACAGGGGTGGATGAGCAGTTCTTC.

This clone was detected only once. The V call is TRBV7-2, the J call TRBJ1-2; D remains unclear. The CDR3 length is 13 residues. V gave up 2 bases and J gave up 8 bases, with 12 bases separating them. Germline-derived CDR1 and CDR2 are SGHTA and FQGNSA. The CDR3 loop is CASSLRRSLGYTF. The DNA for the CDR3 is TGTGCCAGCAGCTTAAGGCGGTCGTTGGGCTACACCTTC.